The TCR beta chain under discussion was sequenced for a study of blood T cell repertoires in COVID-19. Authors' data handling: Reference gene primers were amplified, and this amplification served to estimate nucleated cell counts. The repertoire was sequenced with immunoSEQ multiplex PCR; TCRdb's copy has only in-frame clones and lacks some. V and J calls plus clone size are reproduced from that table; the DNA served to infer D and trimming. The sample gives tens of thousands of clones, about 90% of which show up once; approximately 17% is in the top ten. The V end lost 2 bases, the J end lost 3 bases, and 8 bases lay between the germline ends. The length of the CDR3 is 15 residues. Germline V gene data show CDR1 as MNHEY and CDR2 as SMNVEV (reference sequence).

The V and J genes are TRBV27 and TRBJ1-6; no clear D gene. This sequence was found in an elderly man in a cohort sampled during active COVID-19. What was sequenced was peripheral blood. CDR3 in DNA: TGTGCCAGCAGTTTAGGAGGGTTCTATAATTCACCCCTCCACTTT. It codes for CASSLGGFYNSPLHF.